A single sample is the source of the 21 T cell receptor beta chains below, sequenced in a study of control samples from healthy donors and cancer patients. Some clones are missing from TCRdb's copy, which holds only in-frame ones; the method was immunoSEQ multiplex PCR. The sample lists under 150,000 clones, around 86% seen once, with just under 5% in the top ten. The sample was blood. These receptors were taken from a man aged 25 to 40 in good health.

Concerning this clone: Germline and junction disagree at one end, which may indicate a read error. The chain joins TRBV7-3 to TRBJ2-5, with 7 bases matching TRBD2. Germline CDR1 is SGHTA and CDR2 is FQGTGA. The CDR3 is 14 residues long. CDR3 DNA sequence: TGTGCCAGCAGCCTAACGGGCGGGGGTGAGACCCAGTACTTC. Its protein product is CASSLTGGGETQYF.

This clone has a single count. V usage is TRBV28 and J usage is TRBJ2-6, with TRBD1 identical over 8 bases. Germline lookup yields CDR1 MDHEN and CDR2 SYDVKM. The ends lost 5 bases at V and 0 bases at J; junction bases unmatched: 9. The CDR3 is made up of 18 amino acids. CDR3: CASSRRQGADSGANVLTF. The DNA of the CDR3 is TGTGCCAGCAGTCGCCGGCAGGGGGCAGACTCTGGGGCCAACGTCCTGACTTTC.

The rearrangement uses TRBV10-3 and TRBJ1-1, with TRBD1 as a possible D gene (5 bases). Trimming took off 3 bases at V and 0 bases at J, with 8 bases between the two ends. The CDR3 contains 14 residues. Germline values: CDR1 ENHRY, CDR2 SYGVKD. CDR3 protein: CAISDWGVNTEAFF. In DNA form, the CDR3 reads TGTGCCATCAGTGACTGGGGGGTGAACACTGAAGCTTTCTTT.

The chain joins TRBV30 to TRBJ1-5; D is unresolved. Trimming stripped 2 bases from V and 1 base from J, with 12 bases between. The CDR3 length is 15 residues. The germline V gene has CDR1 GTSNPN and CDR2 SVGIG (reference sequence). This CDR3 reads CAWSSWGTSNQPQHF. In DNA form, the CDR3 reads TGTGCCTGGAGTTCATGGGGTACAAGCAATCAGCCCCAGCATTTT.

The gene calls are TRBV6-2 or TRBV6-3 and TRBJ1-5; 9 bases align to TRBD1. Germline V gene lookup returns CDR1 MNHEY and CDR2 SVGEGT. J lost 3 bases, V lost 4 bases, and 10 bases had no gene match. The CDR3 consists of 17 residues. CDR3 nucleotide sequence: TGTGCCAGCAGTTCCTTGGGGACAGGGAGTTACAATCAGCCCCAGCATTTT. This gives the protein CASSSLGTGSYNQPQHF.

This rearrangement joins TRBV19 to TRBJ2-5; tentative D call: TRBD2 (6 bases). This CDR3 has 14 amino acids. Trimming cost V 5 bases and J 1 base, with 11 bases left between them. The germline V gene encodes CDR1 LNHDA and CDR2 SQIVND (reference sequence). The CDR3 DNA sequence: TGTGCCAGTAGTTCCCGGGACTTCCAAGAGACCCAGTACTTC. The encoded protein is CASSSRDFQETQYF.

In its sample, this clone was seen once. The chain combines TRBV6-8 with TRBJ1-3; 9 bases fit TRBD1. After removal of 2 bases from V and 0 bases from J, the junction contained 2 bases not matched to a gene. Germline CDR1 is MNHGY and CDR2 is SAAAGT. CDR3 length: 16 residues. DNA for the CDR3: TGTGCCAGCAGTTACCCGGACAGGGGCTCTGGAAACACCATATATTTT. Residues: CASSYPDRGSGNTIYF.

V gene TRBV18 combines with J gene TRBJ2-1; D is unclear. CDR3 length: 15 amino acids. Germline V gene sequence: CDR1 KGHSH, CDR2 LQKENI. V lost 3 bases, J lost 7 bases, and 16 bases lay in between. This CDR3 reads CASSPNLPNGNEQFF. The DNA for the CDR3 is TGTGCCAGCTCACCCAACCTACCTAACGGTAATGAGCAGTTCTTC.

The genes are TRBV19 and TRBJ2-6; D is uncertain. The germline V gene has CDR1 LNHDA and CDR2 SQIVND (reference sequence). The CDR3 sequence is 16 residues long. Trimming took off 5 bases at V and 0 bases at J, with 11 bases between the two ends. CDR3 sequence reads: CASSEGMRSGANVLTF. CDR3 DNA sequence: TGTGCCAGTAGTGAAGGGATGCGCTCTGGGGCCAACGTCCTGACTTTC. The variable domain in full, with the rest retrieved from reference TRBV19 and TRBJ2-6, is DGGITQSPKYLFRKEGQNVTLSCEQNLNHDAMYWYRQDPGQGLRLIYYSQIVNDFQKGDIAEGYSVSREKKESFPLTVTSAQKNPTAFYLCASSEGMRSGANVLTFGAGSRLTVL.

The chain combines TRBV9 with TRBJ1-4, with D possibly matching TRBD1 (5 bases). The CDR3 contains 15 residues. The V gene's germline CDR1 is SGDLS and CDR2 YYNGEE. V gave up 4 bases and J gave up 1 base, with 11 bases separating them. The CDR3 here is CASSRPGGTNEKLFF. The DNA of the CDR3 is TGTGCCAGCAGCCGCCCGGGGGGAACTAATGAAAAACTGTTTTTT.

The V call is TRBV12-5, the J call TRBJ2-1; the match to TRBD2 covers 13 bases. The trim removed 2 bases at V and 9 bases at J, leaving 13 bases unmatched. The CDR3 is made up of 18 amino acids. Germline V gene lookup returns CDR1 LGHNT and CDR2 FRNRAP. CDR3 nucleotides: TGTGCTAGTGGTTTGACTGCGACAGGGACTAGCGGGATAGGTGAGCAGTTCTTC. This codes for CASGLTATGTSGIGEQFF.

This clone came up a few times. V gene TRBV5-1 combines with J gene TRBJ1-3; TRBD1 matches at 10 bases. The germline V gene has CDR1 SGHRS and CDR2 YFSETQ. The CDR3 runs 15 residues. The ends lost 3 bases at V and 5 bases at J; junction bases unmatched: 5. This CDR3 reads CASSWDRGVRNTIYF. The CDR3 DNA sequence: TGCGCCAGCAGCTGGGACAGGGGTGTGAGAAACACCATATATTTT.

CDR3 DNA: TGTGCCAGCAGAGCAGGGGCAGATACGCAGTATTTT. Translation gives CASRAGADTQYF. The chain joins TRBV12-3 or TRBV12-4 to TRBJ2-3; a possible D gene is TRBD1 (6 bases). The CDR3 length is 12 residues. V was trimmed by 6 bases and J by 4 bases, leaving 8 bases between them.

The chain carries TRBV9 and TRBJ2-5, with D possibly being TRBD2 (6 bases). Germline CDR1 is SGDLS and CDR2 is YYNGEE. There are 17 residues in the CDR3. V was pared by 3 bases and J by 7 bases, with 25 bases between. CDR3 amino acids: CASSALGDLSDGTTQYF. CDR3 coding DNA: TGTGCCAGCAGCGCGCTTGGGGACTTATCGGACGGGACGACCCAGTACTTC. Supplemented by reference TRBV9 and TRBJ2-5, the full variable domain reads DSGVTQTPKHLITATGQRVTLRCSPRSGDLSVYWYQQSLDQGLQFLIQYYNGEERAKGNILERFSAQQFPDLHSELNLSSLELGDSALYFCASSALGDLSDGTTQYFGPGTRLLVL.

Only a few counts were recorded for this clone. J is TRBJ2-7 and V is TRBV7-3; 7 positions agree with TRBD2. The CDR3 covers 15 residues. V was clipped by 0 bases and J by 4 bases; unmatched bases: 6. CDR1 is SGHTA and CDR2 is FQGTGA in the germline V gene. Written as DNA, the CDR3 is TGTGCCAGCAGCTTAACTGGCGGGAGAGAATACGAGCAGTACTTC. It encodes CASSLTGGREYEQYF.

The chain combines TRBV5-1 with TRBJ2-2; 9 bases align to TRBD2. CDR1 and CDR2 (germline): SGHRS, YFSETQ. The CDR3 length is 14 residues. V shed 8 bases and J 6 bases; nucleotides not matched to a gene: 8. As DNA, the CDR3 is TGCGCCAGTACCGCGGGAGGGCCGGCCGGGGAGCTGTTTTTT. This gives the protein CASTAGGPAGELFF.

This chain links TRBV20-1 with TRBJ2-6; D may be TRBD2 (5 bases). This CDR3 comprises 16 residues. Trimming stripped 3 bases from V and 0 bases from J, with 12 bases between. From germline, CDR1 is DFQATT and CDR2 SNEGSKA (reference sequence). The CDR3 is CSASGRASSGANVLTF. CDR3 nucleotide sequence: TGCAGTGCTAGTGGGAGAGCCAGCTCTGGGGCCAACGTCCTGACTTTC.

The CDR3 here is CASSLISNEQFF. CDR3 in DNA: TGTGCCAGCAGTCTAATAAGCAATGAGCAGTTCTTC. V gene TRBV6-6 combines with J gene TRBJ2-1; D call uncertain. CDR3 length equals 12 residues. Germline V gene sequence: CDR1 MNHNY, CDR2 SVGAGI (reference sequence). Trimming took off 5 bases at V and 6 bases at J, with 8 bases between the two ends.

The gene calls are TRBV6-1 and TRBJ2-7; D tentatively reads TRBD1 or TRBD2 (5 bases each). This CDR3 has 13 residues. The V end was cut by 3 bases, the J end by 13 bases, with 19 bases between. Germline values: CDR1 MNHNS, CDR2 SASEGT. As DNA, the CDR3 is TGTGCCAGCAGTGACGGAGTGCAGGGACCCAGTTACTTC. Encoded protein: CASSDGVQGPSYF.

This chain uses TRBV11-2 with TRBJ2-5; the D gene is possibly TRBD1 (6 bases). V shed 5 bases and J shed 1 base, with 11 bases lying between them. The CDR3 is 14 residues long. The germline V gene encodes CDR1 SGHAT and CDR2 FQNNGV. This chain's CDR3 is CASSNRDTQETQYF. CDR3 bases: TGTGCCAGCAGCAATCGGGACACCCAAGAGACCCAGTACTTC.

The chain has TRBV12-3 or TRBV12-4 and TRBJ2-7; D gene unclear. This CDR3 has 13 residues. V was shortened by 3 bases and J by 2 bases, with 8 bases between the two germline ends. Here the CDR3 reads CASSLDMAYEQYF. The CDR3 bases are TGTGCCAGCAGTTTGGATATGGCCTACGAGCAGTACTTC.